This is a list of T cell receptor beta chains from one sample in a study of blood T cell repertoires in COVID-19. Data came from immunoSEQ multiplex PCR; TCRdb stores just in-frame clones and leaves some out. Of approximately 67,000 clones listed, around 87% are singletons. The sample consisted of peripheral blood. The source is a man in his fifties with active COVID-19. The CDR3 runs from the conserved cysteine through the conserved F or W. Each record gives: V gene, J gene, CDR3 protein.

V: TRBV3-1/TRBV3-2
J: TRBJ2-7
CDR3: CASSLSSGNEQYF

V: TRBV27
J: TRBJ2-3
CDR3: CASSLWDGDRFTDTQYF

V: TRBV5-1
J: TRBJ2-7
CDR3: CASSLVTGGDHEQYF

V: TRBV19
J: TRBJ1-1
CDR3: CASSSGQTNTEAFF

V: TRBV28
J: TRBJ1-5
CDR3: CASSLRGQPQHF

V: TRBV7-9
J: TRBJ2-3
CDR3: CASSLRGSGEVNTQYF

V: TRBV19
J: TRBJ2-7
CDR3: CASSSQTGGRWEQYF

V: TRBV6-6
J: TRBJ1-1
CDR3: CASSYPQSGGGTEAFF

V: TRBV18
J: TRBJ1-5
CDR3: CASSPDTLNQPQHF

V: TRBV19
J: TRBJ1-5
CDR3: CASTDRGRLDLGQPQHF

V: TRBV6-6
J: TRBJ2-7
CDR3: CASSFARGGALEQYF

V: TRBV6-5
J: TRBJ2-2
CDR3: CASSYRGTGELFF

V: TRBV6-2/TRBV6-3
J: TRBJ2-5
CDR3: CASSSRLLYQETQYF

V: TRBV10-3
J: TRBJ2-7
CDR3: CAITPEADHEQYF

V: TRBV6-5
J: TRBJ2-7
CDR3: CASRTTDTTYEQYF

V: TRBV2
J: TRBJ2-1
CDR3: CASLGTSGSEYNEQFF

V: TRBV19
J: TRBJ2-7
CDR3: CASSGRGGGGEQYF

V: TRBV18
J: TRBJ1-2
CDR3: CASSPQGDGYTF

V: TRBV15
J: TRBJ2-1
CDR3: CATSPRLAGDNEQFF

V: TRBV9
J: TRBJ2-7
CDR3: CASSVDAGGGEQYF

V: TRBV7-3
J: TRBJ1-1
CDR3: CASSQQPNTEAFF

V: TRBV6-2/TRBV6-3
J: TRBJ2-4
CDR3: CASSSTYRGRGDIQYF

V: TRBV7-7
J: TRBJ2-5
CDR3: CASSPTGDGETQYF

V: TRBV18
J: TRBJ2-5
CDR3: CASSPQDRARQETQYF

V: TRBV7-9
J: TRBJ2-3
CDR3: CASSLRSDRADTQYF

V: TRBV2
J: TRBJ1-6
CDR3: CASSEAGDNSPLHF

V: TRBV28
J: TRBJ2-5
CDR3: CASRGGGSGTETQYF

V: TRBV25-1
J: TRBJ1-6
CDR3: CASSPLTGVSPLHF

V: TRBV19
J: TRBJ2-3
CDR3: CASRQASAHNTQYF

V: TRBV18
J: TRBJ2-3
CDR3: CASSPGLIDTQYF

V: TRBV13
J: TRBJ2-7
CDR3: CASSQSPTSGGHEQYF

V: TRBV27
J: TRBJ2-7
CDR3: CASSTPLRGRAYEQYF

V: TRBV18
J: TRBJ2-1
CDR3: CASSPASGGIRYNEQFF

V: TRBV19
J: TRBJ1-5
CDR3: CASSRTDLYSNQPQHF

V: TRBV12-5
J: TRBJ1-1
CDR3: CASGIWTPKGTEAFF

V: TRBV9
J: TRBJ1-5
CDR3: CASSGTPNQPQHF

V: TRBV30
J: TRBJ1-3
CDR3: CAWSARGISGNTIYF

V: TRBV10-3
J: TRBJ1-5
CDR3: CAAGVQESQPQHF

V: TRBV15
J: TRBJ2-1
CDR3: CATSRAREETNEQFF

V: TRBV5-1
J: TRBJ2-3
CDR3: CASSFRDSRTDTQYF

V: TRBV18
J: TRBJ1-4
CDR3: CASSPGRGNEKLFF

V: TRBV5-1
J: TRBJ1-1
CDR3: CASSLIAVSNTEAFF

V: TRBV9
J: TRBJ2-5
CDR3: CASSSRTGEGETQYF

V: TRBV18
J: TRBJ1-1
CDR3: CASSPNPIGTEAFF